A single sample is the source of the 9 T cell receptor beta chains below, sequenced in a study of T-cell reconstitution after alpha-beta-depleted transplantation in children. The authors prepared the TCRbeta library with unique molecular identifiers. From the PCR reads, TCRdb called clonotypes with MiXCR, one entry per CDR3 protein. The sample yields about 980,000 distinct CDR3 sequences, roughly 31% seen once. The sample consisted of PBMCs, mostly from graft donor cells, taken 360 days after TCRalphabeta/CD19-depleted stem cell transplant. These receptors were taken from a boy under three years old who had a stem cell transplant for SCID, so the T cells may come from the graft donor.

This sequence joins TRBV27 and TRBJ2-5; the D is unclear. The CDR3 loop spans 17 amino acids. From germline, CDR1 is MNHEY and CDR2 SMNVEV (reference sequence). Trimming left V 6 bases short and J 1 base short, with 21 bases between. The CDR3 DNA reads TGTGCCAGCAGGAACCTCCGAGCCTGGGGTGGCCAAGAGACCCAGTACTTC. It is translated as CASRNLRAWGGQETQYF.

CDR3 in DNA: TGTGCCAGTAGTAGAGCGATAGCGGGGATATACAATGAGCAGTTCTTC. This gives the protein CASSRAIAGIYNEQFF. V is TRBV19 and J is TRBJ2-1; 8 bases fit TRBD2. The junction had 9 bases not matched to a gene; V was cut back by 4 bases and J by 4 bases. The CDR3 consists of 16 residues. Germline loops: CDR1 LNHDA, CDR2 SQIVND (reference sequence).

V usage is TRBV20-1 and J usage is TRBJ2-3; TRBD2 agrees at 8 bases. With V trimmed by 5 bases and J by 2 bases, 12 bases remained unmatched. Germline values: CDR1 DFQATT, CDR2 SNEGSKA (reference sequence). The CDR3 totals 16 residues. In DNA form, the CDR3 reads TGCAGTGCTGCCAAACCGGGGGGGCAAGTCACAGATACGCAGTATTTT. This encodes CSAAKPGGQVTDTQYF.

This clonotype was observed at least ten times. The chain joins TRBV10-3 to TRBJ2-1; TRBD1 aligns across 9 bases. The V and J ends lost 8 bases and 6 bases, in that order; junction bases with no gene match: 8. The CDR3 is made up of 14 amino acids. The germline V gene has CDR1 ENHRY and CDR2 SYGVKD. The CDR3 nucleotides are TGTGCCATCGGATCCGGGACAGGGTTCAATGAGCAGTTCTTC. Translating it yields CAIGSGTGFNEQFF.

The J gene is TRBJ2-3, the V gene TRBV7-9, with D perhaps matching TRBD1 or TRBD2 (5 bases each). CDR1 SEHNR and CDR2 FQNEAQ come from the germline V gene (reference sequence). The CDR3 covers 17 residues. V lost 3 bases, J lost 2 bases, and 18 bases lay in between. The CDR3 spells CASSFKLGRIITDTQYF. The DNA for the CDR3 is TGTGCCAGCAGCTTTAAATTGGGACGGATTATCACAGATACGCAGTATTTT.

Only a few counts were recorded for this clonotype. This rearrangement joins TRBV18 to TRBJ1-1; D remains ambiguous. V lost 3 bases and J 7 bases, leaving 15 bases between the germline ends. There are 14 residues in the CDR3. Germline-derived CDR1 and CDR2 are KGHSH and LQKENI. CDR3 protein: CASSPIPEIIEAFF. The CDR3 nucleotides read TGTGCCAGCTCACCGATTCCCGAAATCATTGAAGCTTTCTTT. The whole variable domain, remainder taken from reference TRBV18 and TRBJ1-1, is NAGVMQNPRHLVRRRGQEARLRCSPMKGHSHVYWYRQLPEEGLKFMVYLQKENIIDESGMPKERFSAEFPKEGPSILRIQQVVRGDSAAYFCASSPIPEIIEAFFGQGTRLTVV.

V usage is TRBV7-9 and J usage is TRBJ1-2; 8 nucleotides align to TRBD1. The CDR3 has 16 residues. CDR1 SEHNR and CDR2 FQNEAQ come from the germline V gene (reference sequence). V gave up 1 base and J gave up 8 bases; unmatched junction bases: 12. CDR3 DNA: TGTGCCAGCAGCTTAGGTTCTACAGGGGGGGACGGCGGCTACACCTTC. Its protein is CASSLGSTGGDGGYTF.

This clonotype occurred a few times. This rearrangement joins TRBV5-1 to TRBJ1-1, with 7 bases lining up with TRBD1. The trim removed 1 base at V and 0 bases at J, leaving 9 bases unmatched. CDR3 length equals 17 residues. CDR1 and CDR2 (germline): SGHRS, YFSETQ. The CDR3 region is CASSLLKTGNMNTEAFF. CDR3 sequence (DNA): TGCGCCAGCAGCTTGCTCAAGACAGGGAACATGAACACTGAAGCTTTCTTT.

This clonotype was recorded many times. The chain employs TRBV24-1 and TRBJ2-5; 7 positions agree with TRBD1. Germline V gene lookup returns CDR1 KGHDR and CDR2 SFDVKD. CDR3 length: 15 amino acids. Losses at the gene ends were 4 bases for V and 5 bases for J; bases not matched to a gene: 9. This CDR3 reads CATSEKQGSQETQYF. The CDR3 nucleotides are TGTGCCACCAGTGAGAAACAGGGGAGCCAGGAGACCCAGTACTTC.